Listed below are T cell receptor beta chains from one sample, sequenced in a study of STAT3 mutations in large granular lymphocyte leukemia. Sequencing used immunoSEQ multiplex PCR; TCRdb keeps in-frame clones, though not all of them. The sample has 5,000 to 7,000 clones, around half seen once; the top ten hold about 53%. Material for sequencing was peripheral blood mononuclear cells. The receptors shown here come from a woman aged 70-85 years with T-cell large granular lymphocyte leukemia. Some clones in this sample may be carry-over from other donors' samples. Each CDR3 is given with its conserved first and last residue. Each record gives: clone size, V gene, D gene, J gene, CDR3 DNA, CDR3 protein. A D gene is named only where the DNA matches it firmly. Clone size appears in some rows only: once, few, many, or a class for an expanded clone.

.	TRBV25-1	.	TRBJ1-2	TGTGCCAGCAGTGGGATGACAGGCGGAAATGGCTACACCTTC	CASSGMTGGNGYTF
.	TRBV12-5	.	TRBJ2-7	TGTGCTAGCGGGGTCCAATCCTACGAGCAGTACTTC	CASGVQSYEQYF
.	TRBV7-8	TRBD1	TRBJ2-7	TGTGCCAGCAGCTTAGCCGGGACAGCAATACCCTACGAGCAGTACTTC	CASSLAGTAIPYEQYF
few	TRBV30	TRBD1	TRBJ1-2	TGTGCCTGGACCCGGACAGGGGATGGCTACACCTTC	CAWTRTGDGYTF
few	TRBV18	.	TRBJ2-7	TGTGCCAGCTCACCGCTACCGGGATCATCCTACGAGCAGTACTTC	CASSPLPGSSYEQYF
.	TRBV25-1	TRBD1	TRBJ2-1	TGTGCCAGCAGAGCCGGGACAGGGACCTTCAATGAGCAGTTCTTC	CASRAGTGTFNEQFF
.	TRBV18	.	TRBJ1-1	TGTGCCAGCTCCGAGGTCCATTTGAACACTGAAGCTTTCTTT	CASSEVHLNTEAFF
hyperexpanded	TRBV4-3	TRBD2	TRBJ2-7	TGCGCCAGCAGCCACGAGCCACTCGGCGGGGCTAGCGGCTACGAGCAGTACTTC	CASSHEPLGGASGYEQYF
.	TRBV6-6	TRBD1	TRBJ2-7	TGTGCCAGCAGTCCGGACAGGGTCTACGAGCAGTACTTC	CASSPDRVYEQYF
.	TRBV7-9	.	TRBJ2-5	TGTGCCAGCAGCTTATCAGGGCTGTACCAAGAGACCCAGTACTTC	CASSLSGLYQETQYF
.	TRBV30	.	TRBJ1-2	TGTGCCTGGGTGACGGGCTATGGCTACACCTTC	CAWVTGYGYTF
.	TRBV18	TRBD1	TRBJ1-3	TGTGCCAGCTCCCCACAGGGGGCAGCGGGAAACACCATATATTTT	CASSPQGAAGNTIYF